This paragraph covers one T cell receptor (beta chain) sequence. In terms of age and location, participants ranged from roughly 18 to 100 years and lived in about two dozen US areas. Participant reports of clinical history set cohort assignment. The record originates from a study of blood T cell repertoires in COVID-19. The CDR3 contains 14 residues. Deletions cut 3 bases from V and 2 bases from J, with 9 bases between. CDR1 and CDR2 from the germline V gene are SGHDT and YYEEEE. Original processing methods: Amplification of reference gene primers provided the estimated nucleated cell counts. This table comes from immunoSEQ multiplex PCR, and its TCRdb copy is limited to in-frame clones, with some not included. V, J and clone size were drawn from that table, and D and trimming were deduced from the DNA. The table shows around 160,000 clones, with 82% occurring only once.

J is TRBJ1-5 and V is TRBV5-6; D is uncertain. The sequencing sample was made of PBMCs or T cells enriched from blood (not recorded which). The receptor's source is a man aged 50 to 60 who had recovered from COVID-19. The CDR3 protein is CASSSKLGNQPQHF. CDR3 coding DNA: TGTGCCAGCAGCTCAAAGCTGGGCAATCAGCCCCAGCATTTT.